What follows describes a single T cell receptor (beta chain). Antigen specificity is unknown. This sample is part of a study of cytomegalovirus exposure and HLA in healthy donors. Study-level findings and limits: Most CMV-associated TCR beta chains were later found to appear HLA-restricted. A later analysis reported that several of the most significant clusters appeared to be linked to common viral pathogens, among them Epstein-Barr virus.

13 Jbeta primers and 60 Vbeta primers were used for the PCR. Clones were sequenced by immunoSEQ multiplex PCR, and TCRdb holds only the in-frame ones, with some missing. The repertoire has about 160,000 clones, about four fifths of them found once; the top ten carry about 10%. Germline CDR1 SGDLS, CDR2 YYNGEE. Germline trimming cut 4 bases from V and 5 bases from J; bases unmatched to any gene: 9. There are 15 residues in the CDR3. Sequencing was carried out using PBMCs. This chain joins TRBV9 and TRBJ1-5, with TRBD1 matching 7 bases. The source is a middle-aged man in good health and CMV-seropositive. CDR3 in amino acids: CASSRETGPDQPQHF. In nucleotides, the CDR3 is TGTGCCAGCAGCAGAGAGACAGGGCCGGATCAGCCCCAGCATTTT.